The rows below give T cell receptor beta chains drawn from one sample of a study of T cells after yellow fever vaccination. TCRdb fed the 5' RACE reads into MiXCR, producing one record per CDR3 protein. This sample has about 250,000 distinct CDR3 sequences, with around 3.5% found just once. The sequences come from PBMCs, collected 15 days after the yellow fever booster vaccination. Every receptor here comes from a man between 18 and 29 years old who received the YFV17D yellow fever vaccine. CDR3s include the opening cysteine and the closing phenylalanine or tryptophan. The order of the fields is clone size, J gene, V gene, D gene, CDR3 DNA, CDR3 protein. The D gene is left open where the match is weak. Clone size is shown for a subset of rows, as once, few, many or a class of expanded clone.

size: many; J: TRBJ2-3; V: TRBV5-1; D: -; DNA: TGCGCCAGCAGCAGGGACTCGGGGCTGGGGGTCACAGATACGCAGTATTTT; CDR3: CASSRDSGLGVTDTQYF
size: -; J: TRBJ2-7; V: TRBV4-3; D: TRBD2; DNA: TGCGCCAGCAGCCAAGGACCTAGCGGGGGGGTCGACGAGCAGTACTTC; CDR3: CASSQGPSGGVDEQYF
size: many; J: TRBJ1-5; V: TRBV15; D: -; DNA: TGTGCCACCAGCAGAGATCGAGCCTATAGCAATCAGCCCCAGCATTTT; CDR3: CATSRDRAYSNQPQHF
size: many; J: TRBJ1-2; V: TRBV6-5; D: -; DNA: TGTGCCAGCAGTTACTCAATAGGGCGCGGCTACACCTTC; CDR3: CASSYSIGRGYTF
size: many; J: TRBJ1-2; V: TRBV20-1; D: -; DNA: TGCAGTGCTAGCGGGACGGCCTATGGCTACACCTTC; CDR3: CSASGTAYGYTF
size: few; J: TRBJ2-2; V: TRBV14; D: -; DNA: TGTGCCAGCAGCCAACCGTTGAACACCGGGGAGCTGTTTTTT; CDR3: CASSQPLNTGELFF
size: many; J: TRBJ1-5; V: TRBV18; D: TRBD1; DNA: TGTGCCAGCTCGGCGGGGACAGGGATTGGACAGCCCCAGCATTTT; CDR3: CASSAGTGIGQPQHF
size: many; J: TRBJ2-2; V: TRBV5-5; D: -; DNA: TGTGCCAGCAGCTTGGATCAGAGGCGGACCGGGGAGCTGTTTTTT; CDR3: CASSLDQRRTGELFF
size: many; J: TRBJ1-3; V: TRBV4-3; D: -; DNA: TGCGCCAGCAGCCCCGAGAGGGCCCCTGGAAACACCATATATTTT; CDR3: CASSPERAPGNTIYF
size: few; J: TRBJ1-2; V: TRBV5-1; D: -; DNA: TGCGCCAGCAGCTGGGTCGTGGGAAGGGGCTACACCTTC; CDR3: CASSWVVGRGYTF
size: many; J: TRBJ2-6; V: TRBV6-1; D: -; DNA: TGTGCCAGCAGGGGAAACAGGGCTGGGGCCAACGTCCTGACTTTC; CDR3: CASRGNRAGANVLTF
size: many; J: TRBJ2-3; V: TRBV6-2/TRBV6-3; D: TRBD2; DNA: TGTGCCAGCAGTGGTGGCCCGGGGGGTAGCACAGATACGCAGTATTTT; CDR3: CASSGGPGGSTDTQYF
size: many; J: TRBJ2-5; V: TRBV29-1; D: TRBD2; DNA: TGCAGCGCCGGACTAGCGGGGGGGTTCCGCAAAGAGACCCAGTACTTC; CDR3: CSAGLAGGFRKETQYF
size: -; J: TRBJ2-2; V: TRBV15; D: -; DNA: TGTGCCACCAGCAGAGAGGTTCGATCCGGGGAGCTGTTTTTT; CDR3: CATSREVRSGELFF
size: many; J: TRBJ1-6; V: TRBV20-1; D: -; DNA: TGCAGTGCTGTGGACAGCAGCTCCTATAATTCACCCCTCCACTTT; CDR3: CSAVDSSSYNSPLHF
size: many; J: TRBJ1-2; V: TRBV29-1; D: TRBD1; DNA: TGCAGCGTTGTCGCAGGGGGTGGCTACACCTTC; CDR3: CSVVAGGGYTF
size: many; J: TRBJ2-6; V: TRBV5-1; D: -; DNA: TGCGCCAGCAGCTTGGCCGGGAGACAGGGCTCCTCTGGGGCCAACGTCCTGACTTTC; CDR3: CASSLAGRQGSSGANVLTF
size: many; J: TRBJ1-4; V: TRBV5-4; D: -; DNA: TGTGCCAGCAGCCGGGATGCAAAGAATGAAAAACTGTTTTTT; CDR3: CASSRDAKNEKLFF
size: many; J: TRBJ2-3; V: TRBV27; D: TRBD1; DNA: TGTGCCAGCAGTTTAGGGGACAGGGGGATGGATACGCAGTATTTT; CDR3: CASSLGDRGMDTQYF
size: many; J: TRBJ2-5; V: TRBV7-2; D: TRBD2; DNA: TGTGCCAGCAGCTTAGCTAGCGGGGGGGCCATGGAGACCCAGTACTTC; CDR3: CASSLASGGAMETQYF
size: many; J: TRBJ1-5; V: TRBV6-2/TRBV6-3; D: -; DNA: TGTGCCAGCACCACGGTCCCGTTTTCGCAGCCCCAGCATTTT; CDR3: CASTTVPFSQPQHF
size: many; J: TRBJ1-2; V: TRBV4-3; D: -; DNA: TGCGCCAGCAGCCAAGAGTACGTACGGAGCTATGGCTACACCTTC; CDR3: CASSQEYVRSYGYTF
size: many; J: TRBJ1-2; V: TRBV5-1; D: TRBD1; DNA: TGCGCCAGCAGCTGGAACTTTGGACAGGGGCTAAACTATGGCTACACCTTC; CDR3: CASSWNFGQGLNYGYTF
size: many; J: TRBJ1-4; V: TRBV6-5; D: -; DNA: TGTGCCAGCAGCCCCATACAGGGTATTAATGAAAAACTGTTTTTT; CDR3: CASSPIQGINEKLFF
size: many; J: TRBJ1-1; V: TRBV7-9; D: -; DNA: TGTGCCAGCAGCTCTCGGGGGGGCCGGTGGACTGAAGCTTTCTTT; CDR3: CASSSRGGRWTEAFF
size: many; J: TRBJ2-7; V: TRBV29-1; D: TRBD1; DNA: TGCAGCGTGGTAAGAGACAGGGACGAGCAGTACTTC; CDR3: CSVVRDRDEQYF
size: -; J: TRBJ1-1; V: TRBV4-1; D: TRBD1; DNA: TGCGCCAGCAGCCAAGATAAAGCGGGACAGGGGAACACTGAAGCTTTCTTT; CDR3: CASSQDKAGQGNTEAFF
size: many; J: TRBJ1-6; V: TRBV25-1; D: TRBD1; DNA: TGTGCCAGCAGTGATCTTAGGACAGGGGATTCACCCCTCCACTTT; CDR3: CASSDLRTGDSPLHF
size: many; J: TRBJ1-1; V: TRBV7-2; D: -; DNA: TGTGCCAGCAGCTTAGAGGCCAGTTTGAATGTGTGGGCTTTCTTT; CDR3: CASSLEASLNVWAFF
size: many; J: TRBJ2-2; V: TRBV13; D: TRBD1; DNA: TGTGCCAGCAGCTTCGGGGACAGATTGCCCGGGGAGCTGTTTTTT; CDR3: CASSFGDRLPGELFF
size: many; J: TRBJ2-1; V: TRBV12-3/TRBV12-4; D: -; DNA: TGTGCCAGCAGCTCATCCGGGACCCGGCCGTTCTTC; CDR3: CASSSSGTRPFF
size: many; J: TRBJ1-2; V: TRBV9; D: -; DNA: TGTGCCAGCAGCGTAGATCGACATCAGGGGGGCTACACCTTC; CDR3: CASSVDRHQGGYTF
size: many; J: TRBJ2-3; V: TRBV5-1; D: TRBD2; DNA: TGCGCCAGCGCGGGGGGCAGCACAGATACGCAGTATTTT; CDR3: CASAGGSTDTQYF